Below are 26 T cell receptor beta chains sequenced from a single sample in a study of blood T cell repertoires in COVID-19. Profiled with immunoSEQ multiplex PCR; TCRdb holds only in-frame clones, not every one. The sample holds around 250,000 clones; approximately 84% are singletons and the top ten take approximately 3.6%. Sequencing used PBMCs or T cells enriched from blood (not recorded which). Receptors were obtained from a man aged 50-59 years who had recovered from COVID-19.

The V call is TRBV18, the J call TRBJ2-6; TRBD1 might be the D (5 bases). The CDR3 extends over 16 amino acids. V shed 1 base and J shed 2 bases, with 9 bases lying between them. Germline CDR1 reads KGHSH; CDR2 reads LQKENI. CDR3 amino acids: CASSPLSGPGANVLTF. The CDR3, as DNA: TGTGCCAGCTCACCACTGTCAGGGCCTGGGGCCAACGTCCTGACTTTC.

This clone has more than one count but fewer than ten. The rearrangement uses TRBV14 and TRBJ1-1; D unclear. The CDR3 is 13 amino acids. V was trimmed by 5 bases and J by 9 bases, leaving 16 bases between them. Germline V gene lookup returns CDR1 SGHDN and CDR2 FVKESK. This CDR3 reads CASSETPVGKAFF. Written as DNA, the CDR3 is TGTGCCAGCAGCGAGACACCGGTCGGGAAAGCTTTCTTT.

The chain combines TRBV7-2 with TRBJ2-7, with a tentative D call TRBD1 (6 bases). This CDR3 has 14 amino acids. The V and J ends lost 2 bases and 5 bases respectively, with 13 bases between them. The germline gives CDR1 SGHTA, CDR2 FQGNSA. The CDR3: CASSLLSYRDEQYF. DNA for the CDR3: TGTGCCAGCAGCTTACTTTCGTACAGGGACGAGCAGTACTTC.

This chain links TRBV28 with TRBJ2-6; 13 bases fit TRBD2. The length of the CDR3 is 21 residues. Germline V lookup: CDR1 MDHEN, CDR2 SYDVKM. V lost 5 bases to trimming and J lost 3 bases; unmatched junction nucleotides: 16. The CDR3 DNA sequence: TGTGCCAGCAGTGGTTGGACTAGCGGGAGCCCGTTGCGGGGTGGGGCCAACGTCCTGACTTTC. Its protein product is CASSGWTSGSPLRGGANVLTF. The full variable domain, with the rest looked up from reference TRBV28 and TRBJ2-6, is DVKVTQSSRYLVKRTGEKVFLECVQDMDHENMFWYRQDPGLGLRLIYFSYDVKMKEKGDIPEGYSVSREKKERFSLILESASTNQTSMYLCASSGWTSGSPLRGGANVLTFGAGSRLTVL.

The V call is TRBV10-3, the J call TRBJ2-1; TRBD1 matches 8 bases. V was clipped by 9 bases and J by 9 bases; unmatched bases: 7. The CDR3 has 12 amino acids. In germline, CDR1 is ENHRY, CDR2 SYGVKD. The CDR3 region is CAIRTGSSEQFF. The CDR3 region has the DNA TGTGCCATTCGGACAGGGTCGAGTGAGCAGTTCTTC.

This clone was seen just once. The rearrangement joins TRBV19 to TRBJ1-5, with 10 bases that match TRBD1. CDR1 and CDR2 from the germline V gene are LNHDA and SQIVND (reference sequence). V was pared by 7 bases and J by 1 base, with 10 bases of the junction left unmatched. The CDR3 totals 17 residues. This chain's CDR3 is CASKPGTGVGSNQPQHF. The CDR3 DNA is TGTGCCAGTAAACCCGGGACAGGGGTTGGGAGCAATCAGCCCCAGCATTTT.

The chain joins TRBV19 to TRBJ1-5; maybe TRBD1 (5 bases). V gave up 5 bases and J gave up 3 bases, with 11 bases separating them. In germline, CDR1 is LNHDA, CDR2 SQIVND (reference sequence). This CDR3 has 14 amino acids. The CDR3 coding sequence is TGTGCCAGTAGTGGGGCAGCTTACAATCAGCCCCAGCATTTT. It encodes CASSGAAYNQPQHF.

The chain is built from TRBV7-9 and TRBJ2-7; D remains unclear. Germline assignment: CDR1 SEHNR and CDR2 FQNEAQ (reference sequence). Trimming removed 6 bases at V and 5 bases at J, with 11 bases between. The CDR3 contains 12 residues. CDR3 amino acids: CASRPFDNEQYF. DNA for the CDR3: TGTGCCAGCAGACCCTTTGACAACGAGCAGTACTTC.

The chain employs TRBV5-6 and TRBJ1-6, with D tentatively TRBD1 (6 bases). Germline values: CDR1 SGHDT, CDR2 YYEEEE. The CDR3 has 17 amino acids. The V gene lost 0 bases and the J gene lost 0 bases, with 10 bases spanning the gap. The CDR3 protein is CASSLVGHLSYNSPLHF. Here the CDR3 DNA reads TGTGCCAGCAGCTTGGTGGGACACCTCTCCTATAATTCACCCCTCCACTTT.

The CDR3 DNA sequence: TGTGCCAGCAGTTACGATAGGACTAGAAAGGGAGAGACCCAGTACTTC. Residues: CASSYDRTRKGETQYF. V gene TRBV6-5 combines with J gene TRBJ2-5; 7 positions agree with TRBD2. The trim removed 2 bases at V and 4 bases at J, leaving 10 bases unmatched. Germline CDR1 and CDR2: MNHEY and SVGAGI. The CDR3 spans 16 residues.

The chain links TRBV5-1 to TRBJ2-3; the match to TRBD2 covers 13 bases. This CDR3 is 17 amino acids long. V shed 1 base, J shed 6 bases, and the junction held 8 bases outside the gene matches. The germline V gene has CDR1 SGHRS and CDR2 YFSETQ. The CDR3 protein is CASSLSTSGGAIDTQYF. The DNA of the CDR3 is TGCGCCAGCAGCTTGAGCACTAGCGGGGGGGCCATTGATACGCAGTATTTT.

The V call is TRBV18, the J call TRBJ2-7, with a tentative D call TRBD2 (5 bases). The germline V gene encodes CDR1 KGHSH and CDR2 LQKENI. This CDR3 has 16 residues. V was trimmed by 2 bases and J by 0 bases, leaving 14 bases between them. The CDR3 reads CASSPGQRGISYEQYF. The CDR3 DNA is TGTGCCAGCTCACCAGGGCAACGGGGAATCTCCTACGAGCAGTACTTC.

This chain connects TRBV6-5 to TRBJ2-3; D may be TRBD1 (6 bases). V dropped 8 bases and J dropped 3 bases, with 18 bases sitting between them. Germline CDR1 is MNHEY and CDR2 is SVGAGI. The length of the CDR3 is 15 residues. The CDR3 here is CASGSRQDGTDTQYF. The CDR3 nucleotides are TGTGCCAGCGGAAGCCGACAGGACGGAACAGATACGCAGTATTTT.

The DNA of the CDR3 is TGTGCCAGCTCACCGCGACTAGCCCGCAACGAGCAGTACTTC. It translates to CASSPRLARNEQYF. This sequence joins TRBV18 and TRBJ2-7; 7 positions agree with TRBD2. The CDR3 runs to 14 residues. The germline V gene has CDR1 KGHSH and CDR2 LQKENI. After removal of 3 bases from V and 5 bases from J, the junction contained 7 bases not matched to a gene.

This clone was seen a single time. In DNA, the CDR3 is TGTGCCAGCAGCCAAGATTTCCCGGCCGGGGAAGATGAAAAACTGTTTTTT. Translation: CASSQDFPAGEDEKLFF. V usage is TRBV3-1 (or the pseudogene TRBV3-2) and J usage is TRBJ1-4, with D unclear. The CDR3 consists of 17 residues. Germline V gene sequence: CDR1 LGHDT, CDR2 YNNKEL (reference sequence). Trimming pared 0 bases from V and 6 bases from J, leaving 17 bases between.

This chain joins TRBV19 and TRBJ2-7; TRBD1 matches at 8 bases. The germline gives CDR1 LNHDA, CDR2 SQIVND (reference sequence). Unmatched junction bases numbered 2, after V lost 4 bases and J lost 3 bases. The CDR3 has 13 residues. This CDR3 reads CASSTDRGYEQYF. The CDR3 region has the DNA TGTGCCAGTAGTACCGACAGGGGCTACGAGCAGTACTTC. Supplemented by reference TRBV19 and TRBJ2-7, the full variable domain reads DGGITQSPKYLFRKEGQNVTLSCEQNLNHDAMYWYRQDPGQGLRLIYYSQIVNDFQKGDIAEGYSVSREKKESFPLTVTSAQKNPTAFYLCASSTDRGYEQYFGPGTRLTVT.

In DNA, the CDR3 is TGTGCCAGCAGACAAAAGCGGGGGAGGCGGAATGAGCAGTTCTTC. Translating gives CASRQKRGRRNEQFF. This chain uses TRBV7-3 with TRBJ2-1; 8 positions agree with TRBD2. The CDR3 has 15 amino acids. The trim removed 6 bases at V and 7 bases at J, leaving 11 bases unmatched. Germline CDR1 reads SGHTA; CDR2 reads FQGTGA.

This chain uses TRBV4-2 with TRBJ2-3; TRBD1 is a possible D gene (5 bases). The CDR3 has 13 amino acids. Per the germline V gene, CDR1 is LGHNA and CDR2 is YNFKEQ. The V end was cut by 0 bases, the J end by 11 bases, with 12 bases between. The CDR3 spells CASSQDRGLGQYF. DNA for the CDR3: TGTGCCAGCAGCCAAGATAGGGGCTTGGGGCAGTATTTT.

V usage is TRBV5-5 and J usage is TRBJ2-2, with 9 nucleotides matching TRBD1. Germline trimming cut 4 bases from V and 4 bases from J; bases unmatched to any gene: 5. Germline CDR1 is SGHKS and CDR2 is YYEKEE (reference sequence). The CDR3 sequence is 15 residues long. CDR3 sequence reads: CASSPGQGGTGELFF. The CDR3 bases are TGTGCCAGCAGCCCGGGACAGGGAGGCACCGGGGAGCTGTTTTTT.

The chain links TRBV13 to TRBJ2-7; TRBD1 matches 7 bases. CDR3 length: 14 residues. V was clipped by 3 bases and J by 3 bases; unmatched bases: 5. Germline assignment: CDR1 PRHDT and CDR2 FYEKMQ (reference sequence). CDR3 protein: CASSFQGDGYEQYF. In DNA, the CDR3 is TGTGCCAGCAGCTTCCAGGGGGATGGCTACGAGCAGTACTTC.

The chain has TRBV11-3 and TRBJ2-7; the D gene is possibly TRBD2 (6 bases). The CDR3 runs to 14 residues. V lost 2 bases to trimming and J lost 2 bases, with 10 bases between them. The germline CDR1 and CDR2 sequences are SGHNT and YENEEA. The DNA for the CDR3 is TGTGCCAGCAGCTTAAGGAGGGGAGCCTACGAGCAGTACTTC. This encodes CASSLRRGAYEQYF.

The rearrangement links TRBV7-9 to TRBJ1-1; TRBD1 agrees at 8 bases. The CDR3 is made up of 15 amino acids. V lost 4 bases, J lost 6 bases, and 10 bases stayed unmatched. Germline-derived CDR1 and CDR2 are SEHNR and FQNEAQ (reference sequence). This CDR3 reads CASSSSDRALPEAFF. CDR3 nucleotides: TGTGCCAGCAGCTCATCGGACAGGGCCCTACCTGAAGCTTTCTTT. The complete variable domain, with remaining parts taken from reference TRBV7-9 and TRBJ1-1, reads DTGVSQNPRHKITKRGQNVTFRCDPISEHNRLYWYRQTLGQGPEFLTYFQNEAQLEKSRLLSDRFSAERPKGSFSTLEIQRTEQGDSAMYLCASSSSDRALPEAFFGQGTRLTVV.

V is TRBV11-2 and J is TRBJ2-7; TRBD2 agrees at 7 bases. CDR3 length: 17 residues. Germline V lookup: CDR1 SGHAT, CDR2 FQNNGV. The junction had 14 bases not matched to a gene; V was cut back by 4 bases and J by 2 bases. The DNA for the CDR3 is TGTGCCAGCAGCTCACCCTTAACTAGCGACCGAACCTACGAGCAGTACTTC. Translating it yields CASSSPLTSDRTYEQYF.

The V and J genes are TRBV11-3 and TRBJ2-2, with D possibly matching TRBD2 (6 bases). The CDR3 is made up of 17 amino acids. Trimming took 0 bases from V and 0 from J, leaving 11 bases between them. CDR1 SGHNT and CDR2 YENEEA come from the germline V gene. DNA of the CDR3: TGTGCCAGCAGCTTAGAACGTCCGGGAGCGAACACCGGGGAGCTGTTTTTT. It specifies CASSLERPGANTGELFF.

This clone showed up just once. This chain joins TRBV9 and TRBJ1-1; TRBD1 is a possible D gene (5 bases). V was shortened by 3 bases and J by 1 base, with 7 bases between the two germline ends. Per germline, CDR1 SGDLS and CDR2 YYNGEE. CDR3 length: 13 amino acids. The CDR3 here is CASSETANTEAFF. CDR3 nucleotides: TGTGCCAGCAGCGAGACAGCGAACACTGAAGCTTTCTTT.

V gene TRBV5-6 combines with J gene TRBJ2-7, with a possible D match to TRBD2 (6 bases). Trimming took 4 bases from V and 3 from J, leaving 17 bases between them. Germline values: CDR1 SGHDT, CDR2 YYEEEE. This CDR3 comprises 15 residues. CDR3 in amino acids: CASSLGFGGDYEQYF. In DNA form, the CDR3 reads TGTGCCAGCAGCCTGGGGTTCGGCGGGGACTACGAGCAGTACTTC.